What follows describes a single T cell receptor beta chain. Germline assignment: CDR1 MDHEN and CDR2 SYDVKM. V lost 2 bases to trimming and J lost 3 bases; unmatched junction nucleotides: 7. The CDR3 has 16 residues. This entry comes from a study of shared clonotypes between healthy human individuals. It was at deep level that the assay was run. Per the study methods: Junction-only sequences without quality scores came from ImmunoSEQ, so filtering differed. The table came from immunoSEQ multiplex PCR; TCRdb's copy has only in-frame clones and leaves some out. That table gives V, J and clone size, and the DNA gave D and trimming. The top ten clones hold approximately 0.32% of a sample with about 380,000 clones, roughly 96% of them seen once.

The chain couples TRBV28 to TRBJ2-7; 10 bases fit TRBD2. The receptor was isolated from a man aged 25-45 years in good health. Sequencing was carried out using memory CD8+ T cells sorted from blood. Subset specified: CD45RO+ cells pooled with CCR7-negative TemRA cells. The CDR3 bases are TGTGCCAGCAGTTTACCAACTAGCGGGGCGTACTACGAGCAGTACTTC. This translates into CASSLPTSGAYYEQYF.